A single sample gave rise to the 26 T cell receptor beta chains below, sequenced in a study of neurological immune-mediated disorders. Each CDR3 protein gets one entry after TCRdb re-called the 5' RACE reads with MiXCR. The sample carries 100,000 or so distinct CDR3 sequences, about 13% recorded once. Stated time point: longitudinal time-point 2. Sequencing was done on a sample of PBMCs. Receptors originate from a female donor with HTLV-1-associated myelopathy (HAM/TSP).

In its sample, this clonotype was seen many times. The chain carries TRBV3-1 and TRBJ2-7; D may be TRBD2 (5 bases). The CDR3 consists of 16 residues. The V and J ends lost 0 bases and 4 bases respectively, with 16 bases between them. The germline V gene encodes CDR1 LGHDT and CDR2 YNNKEL (reference sequence). CDR3 coding DNA: TGTGCCAGCAGCCAAGATCGAGGAGGTGTGTTTTACGAGCAGTACTTC. Translated: CASSQDRGGVFYEQYF.

In its sample, this clonotype was seen many times. The genes are TRBV5-1 and TRBJ2-3; D may match TRBD1 or TRBD2 (5 bases each). The CDR3 sequence is 12 residues long. Germline assignment: CDR1 SGHRS and CDR2 YFSETQ. V was clipped by 1 base and J by 8 bases, with 8 bases between them. CDR3 sequence: CASSLSGGTQYF. The CDR3 DNA reads as TGCGCCAGCAGCTTGAGTGGGGGTACGCAGTATTTT.

This clonotype was counted between two and nine times. The chain couples TRBV5-1 to TRBJ2-1; D perhaps matches TRBD2 (7 bases). This CDR3 is built from 18 residues. Trimming removed 6 bases from V and 0 bases from J, with 22 bases in between. Germline CDR1 reads SGHRS; CDR2 reads YFSETQ. The CDR3 region has the DNA TGCGCCAGCACCCCTAGGGGTGGCGGGGGCCCCTCCTACAATGAGCAGTTCTTC. Its protein is CASTPRGGGGPSYNEQFF.

This clonotype has at least ten counts. This chain connects TRBV11-2 to TRBJ1-5; D not certain. V gave up 2 bases and J gave up 7 bases, with 9 bases separating them. The CDR3 consists of 13 residues. Germline-derived CDR1 and CDR2 are SGHAT and FQNNGV. CDR3 sequence: CASSLSWKQPQHF. CDR3 DNA: TGTGCCAGCAGCTTAAGCTGGAAACAGCCCCAGCATTTT. Full variable domain (outside the CDR3, taken from reference TRBV11-2 and TRBJ1-5): EAGVAQSPRYKIIEKRQSVAFWCNPISGHATLYWYQQILGQGPKLLIQFQNNGVVDDSQLPKDRFSAERLKGVDSTLKIQPAKLEDSAVYLCASSLSWKQPQHFGDGTRLSIL.

This clonotype was picked up many times. V usage is TRBV28 and J usage is TRBJ2-6, with D unclear. The CDR3 consists of 17 residues. V was clipped by 3 bases and J by 0 bases, with 12 bases between them. The germline V gene has CDR1 MDHEN and CDR2 SYDVKM. CDR3 amino acids: CASSFGRMNSGANVLTF. The DNA for the CDR3 is TGTGCCAGCAGTTTCGGCAGGATGAACTCTGGGGCCAACGTCCTGACTTTC.

As concerns this clonotype: A read error is possible here, since a much larger clone lies one base away. The CDR3 does not end in the conserved phenylalanine or tryptophan, so this is likely a read error. V is TRBV6-6 and J is TRBJ2-2; no firm D call. Trimming cost V 6 bases and J 8 bases, with 7 bases left between them. Germline V lookup: CDR1 MNHNY, CDR2 SVGAGI (reference sequence). The CDR3 is 11 amino acids. Here the CDR3 DNA reads TGTGCCAGCAGGACAAGGGGGGAGCTGTTTTCT. Residues: CASRTRGELFS.

This clonotype was recorded at least ten times. This chain connects TRBV2 to TRBJ1-5; TRBD1 might be the D (5 bases). CDR1 and CDR2 (germline): SNHLY, FYNNEI. The length of the CDR3 is 14 residues. Trimming left V 2 bases short and J 3 bases short, with 8 bases between. CDR3 coding DNA: TGTGCCAGCAGTGAAAACAGGTCCAATCAGCCCCAGCATTTT. This encodes CASSENRSNQPQHF.

This clonotype has a count of ten or more. This chain joins TRBV7-2 and TRBJ1-2; TRBD1 is a possible D gene (5 bases). The germline CDR1 and CDR2 sequences are SGHTA and FQGNSA. The CDR3 runs 13 residues. Trimming removed 4 bases at V and 4 bases at J, with 10 bases between. CDR3 sequence: CASSSGTLYGYTF. In nucleotides, the CDR3 is TGTGCCAGCAGCTCCGGGACTCTCTATGGCTACACCTTC.

This chain uses TRBV5-1 with TRBJ2-1; 9 bases line up with TRBD2. The length of the CDR3 is 16 residues. J gave up 0 bases and V 1 base, and 2 bases lay outside the gene matches. Germline V lookup: CDR1 SGHRS, CDR2 YFSETQ. The CDR3 spells CASSLRRGGSYNEQFF. The CDR3 nucleotides are TGCGCCAGCAGCTTGAGGCGGGGGGGCTCCTACAATGAGCAGTTCTTC. The full variable domain, in which reference TRBV5-1 and TRBJ2-1 provide the parts outside the CDR3, is KAGVTQTPRYLIKTRGQQVTLSCSPISGHRSVSWYQQTPGQGLQFLFEYFSETQRNKGNFPGRFSGRQFSNSRSEMNVSTLELGDSALYLCASSLRRGGSYNEQFFGPGTRLTVL.

There are many counts of this clonotype. The V and J genes are TRBV4-1 and TRBJ2-3, with TRBD2 matching 12 bases. V was pared by 0 bases and J by 5 bases, with 6 bases of the junction left unmatched. CDR1 is MGHRA and CDR2 is YSYEKL in the germline V gene. The CDR3 covers 17 residues. The CDR3 spells CASSQESSGGAVDTQYF. The CDR3 region has the DNA TGCGCCAGCAGCCAAGAGTCTAGCGGGGGGGCGGTAGATACGCAGTATTTT.

This clonotype was observed at least ten times. The chain recombines TRBV6-1 with TRBJ2-7; 7 bases map to TRBD1. The CDR3 spans 15 residues. V shed 7 bases and J 0 bases; nucleotides not matched to a gene: 9. Germline CDR1 MNHNS, CDR2 SASEGT. Here the CDR3 reads CASKMDRRLSYEQYF. The DNA for the CDR3 is TGTGCCAGCAAGATGGACAGGCGGCTCTCCTACGAGCAGTACTTC.

This clonotype appeared many times. The V call is TRBV5-1, the J call TRBJ1-1; 9 bases line up with TRBD1. The CDR3 runs to 17 residues. The V and J ends lost 5 bases and 1 base, in that order; junction bases with no gene match: 12. Germline V gene data show CDR1 as SGHRS and CDR2 as YFSETQ. This chain's CDR3 is CASSIRRPGQGNTEAFF. CDR3 sequence (DNA): TGCGCCAGCAGTATCCGAAGACCGGGACAGGGGAACACTGAAGCTTTCTTT.

This clonotype was found many times. The V and J genes are TRBV4-1 and TRBJ2-2; unclear D gene. Germline V gives CDR1 MGHRA, CDR2 YSYEKL. This CDR3 spans 11 amino acids. V was trimmed by 0 bases and J by 10 bases, leaving 3 bases between them. Here the CDR3 reads CASSQEQELFF. CDR3 DNA sequence: TGCGCCAGCAGCCAAGAGCAGGAGCTGTTTTTT.

This clonotype was observed a handful of times. The rearrangement uses TRBV28 and TRBJ1-1; perhaps TRBD1 as D (5 bases). V lost 6 bases, J lost 11 bases, and 19 bases lay in between. This CDR3 spans 13 amino acids. Germline CDR1 reads MDHEN; CDR2 reads SYDVKM. The CDR3 spells CASRTGTQSTAFF. The CDR3 DNA follows: TGTGCCAGCAGGACTGGGACCCAATCTACGGCTTTCTTT.

For this clonotype: Mismatch with germline at one junction end may stem from a read error. The chain employs TRBV4-2 and TRBJ2-7, with 10 bases matching TRBD2. The length of the CDR3 is 17 residues. In germline, CDR1 is LGHNA, CDR2 YNFKEQ. The CDR3 DNA follows: TGTGCCAGCAACCAAGGACTAGCGGTGGATCCCCCCTACGAGCAGTACTTC. Its protein is CASNQGLAVDPPYEQYF.

This clonotype was seen at least ten times. The chain couples TRBV27 to TRBJ2-7; a weak D match, TRBD1 (5 bases). In germline, CDR1 is MNHEY, CDR2 SMNVEV (reference sequence). The V end lost 1 base, the J end lost 4 bases, and 11 bases lay between the germline ends. This CDR3 region has 14 residues. CDR3 region: CASSLYTGLYEQYF. In nucleotides, the CDR3 is TGTGCCAGCAGTTTATATACAGGATTGTACGAGCAGTACTTC.

This clonotype was picked up a small number of times. The genes are TRBV5-1 and TRBJ2-2; D is undetermined. Trimming removed 3 bases at V and 8 bases at J, with 5 bases between. This CDR3 is 11 amino acids long. The germline V gene encodes CDR1 SGHRS and CDR2 YFSETQ. Here the CDR3 reads CASSWSGELFF. DNA of the CDR3: TGCGCCAGCAGCTGGAGTGGGGAGCTGTTTTTT. The whole variable domain, filled in from reference TRBV5-1 and TRBJ2-2, reads KAGVTQTPRYLIKTRGQQVTLSCSPISGHRSVSWYQQTPGQGLQFLFEYFSETQRNKGNFPGRFSGRQFSNSRSEMNVSTLELGDSALYLCASSWSGELFFGEGSRLTVL.

The chain is built from TRBV19 and TRBJ2-1, with no clear D. Trimming took off 5 bases at V and 0 bases at J, with 11 bases between the two ends. Germline V gene sequence: CDR1 LNHDA, CDR2 SQIVND (reference sequence). The CDR3 runs 15 residues. CDR3 amino acids: CASSFYISSYNEQFF. The CDR3 bases are TGTGCCAGTAGTTTCTACATCAGCTCCTACAATGAGCAGTTCTTC.

The chain has TRBV9 and TRBJ1-3, with TRBD1 matching 7 bases. The V gene's germline CDR1 is SGDLS and CDR2 YYNGEE. This CDR3 is 13 amino acids long. V lost 4 bases, J lost 4 bases, and 2 bases stayed unmatched. In DNA form, the CDR3 reads TGTGCCAGCAGCACAGGGGCCGGAAACACCATATATTTT. Its translation is CASSTGAGNTIYF.

To note about this clonotype: It may be a read error: a sequence one base away is much more abundant. The rearrangement links TRBV7-6 to TRBJ2-2, with D hard to call. The germline gives CDR1 SGHVS, CDR2 FNYEAQ. The CDR3 has 15 amino acids. The CDR3 here is CVSSPGVKNTGELFF. The CDR3 DNA reads TGTGTCAGCAGCCCCGGTGTTAAAAACACCGGGGAGCTGTTTTTT.

This clonotype was observed a few times. V and J are TRBV4-1 and TRBJ2-4; 8 bases fit TRBD1. The CDR3 is 18 residues long. Losses at the gene ends were 4 bases for V and 0 bases for J; bases not matched to a gene: 11. The V gene's germline CDR1 is MGHRA and CDR2 YSYEKL. CDR3 DNA sequence: TGCGCCAGCAGCCCGGGACAGGCCATATCGCTAGCCAAAAACATTCAGTACTTC. Translating gives CASSPGQAISLAKNIQYF.

This clonotype has a count of ten or more. The chain links TRBV20-1 to TRBJ2-7; the D is unclear. CDR1 and CDR2 (germline): DFQATT, SNEGSKA (reference sequence). The CDR3 has 13 amino acids. V shed 3 bases and J shed 2 bases, with 11 bases lying between them. The CDR3: CSASRRATYEQYF. CDR3 DNA: TGCAGTGCTAGTCGAAGGGCCACCTACGAGCAGTACTTC.

This clonotype was detected only a few times. V usage is TRBV12-2 and J usage is TRBJ2-2; TRBD1, the table's D call, lacks a check against the DNA. TRBV12-2 is recorded as a pseudogene. The CDR3 has 16 residues. The CDR3 region has the DNA TGTGCAAGTCGCCTGCGACAGGAAGCGAACACCGGGGAGCTGTTTTTT. This encodes CASRLRQEANTGELFF.

The CDR3: CASSGTNRADTQYF. The CDR3 nucleotides read TGTGCCAGCAGTGGAACAAACAGGGCAGATACGCAGTATTTT. This chain links TRBV2 with TRBJ2-3; possible D gene TRBD1, 6 bases. In germline, CDR1 is SNHLY, CDR2 FYNNEI. Trimming took 4 bases from V and 4 from J, leaving 12 bases between them. The CDR3 is 14 amino acids.

This clonotype was detected ten times or more. The chain links TRBV5-1 to TRBJ1-1; D possibly corresponds to TRBD1 (6 bases). The length of the CDR3 is 15 residues. The germline V gene has CDR1 SGHRS and CDR2 YFSETQ. Between the trimmed V and J ends, which lost 6 bases and 1 base, there was a span of 16 bases. CDR3 bases: TGCGCCAGCACAATTAACAGGGCCGGGAACACTGAAGCTTTCTTT. Protein: CASTINRAGNTEAFF.

This clonotype has a count of ten or more. The J gene is TRBJ2-3, the V gene TRBV28; D might be TRBD1 or TRBD2, each matching 7 bases. V gave up 6 bases and J gave up 4 bases, with 20 bases separating them. The CDR3 extends over 16 amino acids. The V gene's germline CDR1 is MDHEN and CDR2 SYDVKM. CDR3 nucleotides: TGTGCCAGCAGAGCCCCGACAGGGACTATTTCAGATACGCAGTATTTT. It is translated as CASRAPTGTISDTQYF.